What follows are 22 T cell receptor beta chains derived from one specimen sequenced in a study of shared clonotypes between healthy human individuals. Using immunoSEQ multiplex PCR, the repertoire was profiled, and TCRdb retains in-frame clones only, with some absent. The repertoire holds 2 million to 2.5 million clones, 90% to 95% seen once, with over 1.5% in the top ten. The naive CD8 fraction comprised CD45RO-negative cells positively selected for CCR7 and excluded terminally differentiated effector memory CD45RA+ cells. What was sequenced was naive CD8+ T cells from PBMCs. Source of these receptors: a man between 18 and 29 years old in good health. Some clones in this sample may be carry-over from other donors' samples.

The chain carries TRBV18 and TRBJ1-1, with 10 bases lining up with TRBD1. With V trimmed by 1 base and J by 8 bases, 4 bases remained unmatched. Germline CDR1 KGHSH, CDR2 LQKENI. CDR3 length: 14 residues. The CDR3 loop is CASSPRGTGEEAFF. The CDR3 DNA follows: TGTGCCAGCTCACCACGTGGGACAGGGGAAGAAGCTTTCTTT. Complete variable domain (other parts from reference TRBV18 and TRBJ1-1): NAGVMQNPRHLVRRRGQEARLRCSPMKGHSHVYWYRQLPEEGLKFMVYLQKENIIDESGMPKERFSAEFPKEGPSILRIQQVVRGDSAAYFCASSPRGTGEEAFFGQGTRLTVV.

V and J are TRBV7-9 and TRBJ2-1; weak D call: TRBD2 (5 bases). The germline gives CDR1 SEHNR, CDR2 FQNEAQ (reference sequence). The CDR3 is made up of 15 amino acids. Trimming shortened V by 7 bases and J by 1 base, and 14 bases separated the two germline ends. The CDR3 spells CASTSREKSYNEQFF. CDR3 coding DNA: TGTGCCAGCACCTCACGGGAAAAATCCTACAATGAGCAGTTCTTC. The full variable domain, in which reference TRBV7-9 and TRBJ2-1 provide the parts outside the CDR3, is DTGVSQNPRHKITKRGQNVTFRCDPISEHNRLYWYRQTLGQGPEFLTYFQNEAQLEKSRLLSDRFSAERPKGSFSTLEIQRTEQGDSAMYLCASTSREKSYNEQFFGPGTRLTVL.

This chain connects TRBV2 to TRBJ2-7; D unclear. Trimming took 2 bases from V and 2 from J, leaving 13 bases between them. Germline assignment: CDR1 SNHLY and CDR2 FYNNEI. The CDR3 runs to 15 residues. The CDR3 sequence: CASSETDPATYEQYF. CDR3 nucleotides: TGTGCCAGCAGTGAAACGGATCCAGCAACCTACGAGCAGTACTTC. Based on the CDR3 plus reference TRBV2 and TRBJ2-7, the full variable domain is EPEVTQTPSHQVTQMGQEVILRCVPISNHLYFYWYRQILGQKVEFLVSFYNNEISEKSEIFDDQFSVERPDGSNFTLKIRSTKLEDSAMYFCASSETDPATYEQYFGPGTRLTVT.

The gene calls are TRBV7-9 and TRBJ2-7; maybe TRBD2 (6 bases). Germline CDR1 and CDR2: SEHNR and FQNEAQ (reference sequence). CDR3 length: 17 residues. The V and J ends lost 4 bases and 0 bases respectively, with 19 bases between them. The CDR3 region is CASSSPPDYSSSYEQYF. CDR3 bases: TGTGCCAGCAGCTCACCGCCGGACTATTCGAGCTCCTACGAGCAGTACTTC. The whole variable domain, filled in from reference TRBV7-9 and TRBJ2-7, reads DTGVSQNPRHKITKRGQNVTFRCDPISEHNRLYWYRQTLGQGPEFLTYFQNEAQLEKSRLLSDRFSAERPKGSFSTLEIQRTEQGDSAMYLCASSSPPDYSSSYEQYFGPGTRLTVT.

The CDR3 DNA reads as TGCAGCGTTTTTGGCGGGAGATCCTACAATGAGCAGTTCTTC. Its translation: CSVFGGRSYNEQFF. V usage is TRBV29-1 and J usage is TRBJ2-1; 7 bases match TRBD2. The CDR3 is 14 amino acids. Losses at the gene ends were 5 bases for V and 1 base for J; bases not matched to a gene: 5. Germline loops: CDR1 SQVTM, CDR2 ANQGSEA.

The chain joins TRBV19 to TRBJ2-5, with TRBD2 identical over 10 bases. Trimming removed 1 base from V and 0 bases from J; junction bases left unmatched: 2. Germline assignment: CDR1 LNHDA and CDR2 SQIVND (reference sequence). This CDR3 is built from 16 residues. CDR3 residues: CASSIGTSGHQETQYF. The CDR3 region has the DNA TGTGCCAGTAGTATAGGGACTAGCGGCCACCAAGAGACCCAGTACTTC. Together with reference TRBV19 and TRBJ2-5, the CDR3 gives the full variable domain: DGGITQSPKYLFRKEGQNVTLSCEQNLNHDAMYWYRQDPGQGLRLIYYSQIVNDFQKGDIAEGYSVSREKKESFPLTVTSAQKNPTAFYLCASSIGTSGHQETQYFGPGTRLLVL.

This chain connects TRBV2 to TRBJ2-7; no definite D call. Germline loops: CDR1 SNHLY, CDR2 FYNNEI. V lost 7 bases and J 7 bases, leaving 14 bases between the germline ends. CDR3 length: 12 residues. CDR3 residues: CASMEDSREQYF. The CDR3 DNA reads as TGTGCCAGCATGGAAGATTCTCGAGAGCAGTACTTC.

The CDR3 DNA sequence: TGTGCCAGCAGCGAGGGACTAGCGGACGCCTACAATGAGCAGTTCTTC. It yields the protein CASSEGLADAYNEQFF. The chain has TRBV5-4 and TRBJ2-1; 11 bases map to TRBD2. V dropped 4 bases and J dropped 2; count of bases not matched to a gene: 5. From germline, CDR1 is SGHNT and CDR2 YYREEE (reference sequence). The CDR3 contains 16 residues. The variable domain in full, with the rest retrieved from reference TRBV5-4 and TRBJ2-1, is ETGVTQSPTHLIKTRGQQVTLRCSSQSGHNTVSWYQQALGQGPQFIFQYYREEENGRGNFPPRFSGLQFPNYSSELNVNALELDDSALYLCASSEGLADAYNEQFFGPGTRLTVL.

This clone was counted between two and nine times. This rearrangement joins TRBV13 to TRBJ1-4, with 9 bases fitting TRBD1. The length of the CDR3 is 14 residues. V shed 5 bases and J 6 bases; nucleotides not matched to a gene: 4. CDR1 PRHDT and CDR2 FYEKMQ come from the germline V gene (reference sequence). The CDR3 DNA reads as TGTGCCAGCAGCCCCAGGACAGGGGATGAAAAACTGTTTTTT. Amino acid sequence: CASSPRTGDEKLFF.

This chain connects TRBV2 to TRBJ2-1; TRBD1 matches 8 bases. Looked up from germline, CDR1 is SNHLY and CDR2 is FYNNEI. This CDR3 comprises 16 residues. The V gene end was trimmed by 7 bases and the J gene end by 5 bases; junction bases not matched to a gene: 13. CDR3 DNA sequence: TGTGCCAGCACCAGGGGAGCCAGGGGGCTGAACAATGAGCAGTTCTTC. Translated: CASTRGARGLNNEQFF.

The chain employs TRBV11-2 and TRBJ1-1, with D perhaps TRBD1 (5 bases). Germline-derived CDR1 and CDR2 are SGHAT and FQNNGV. The CDR3 length is 15 residues. Trimming shortened V by 4 bases and J by 0 bases, and 12 bases separated the two germline ends. CDR3 DNA sequence: TGTGCCAGCAGCTCGCGGGACGGCATGAACACTGAAGCTTTCTTT. Residues: CASSSRDGMNTEAFF.

V usage is TRBV6-1 and J usage is TRBJ2-1, with D unclear. Trimming cost V 7 bases and J 2 bases, with 15 bases left between them. Germline lookup yields CDR1 MNHNS and CDR2 SASEGT. The CDR3 is 15 amino acids. The CDR3 is CASMDLLGTYNEQFF. CDR3 nucleotide sequence: TGTGCCAGCATGGATTTGCTAGGAACCTACAATGAGCAGTTCTTC.

On this clone itself: Other DNA sequences in this specimen translate into the identical CDR3. V usage is TRBV4-1 and J usage is TRBJ1-5; D ambiguous. CDR1 and CDR2 from the germline V gene are MGHRA and YSYEKL. The V end was cut by 1 base, the J end by 2 bases, with 6 bases between. This CDR3 has 14 residues. CDR3 sequence reads: CASSQVVGNQPQHF. DNA of the CDR3: TGCGCCAGCAGCCAAGTAGTCGGCAATCAGCCCCAGCATTTT.

This chain uses TRBV27 with TRBJ1-5; 7 bases are a match to TRBD1. From germline, CDR1 is MNHEY and CDR2 SMNVEV (reference sequence). Trimming at V came to 5 bases and at J to 2 bases, leaving 9 bases not matched to a gene. The length of the CDR3 is 16 residues. CDR3 in DNA: TGTGCCAGCAGTCAGACAGGGATTTCGGGCAATCAGCCCCAGCATTTT. It translates to CASSQTGISGNQPQHF.

This chain connects TRBV19 to TRBJ2-7; TRBD2 aligns across 9 bases. The CDR3 runs to 14 residues. The germline V gene has CDR1 LNHDA and CDR2 SQIVND (reference sequence). The V and J ends lost 2 bases and 5 bases, in that order; junction bases with no gene match: 4. The CDR3 spells CASSITPSGDEQYF. The CDR3 DNA is TGTGCCAGTAGTATAACCCCTAGCGGGGACGAGCAGTACTTC.

The rearrangement links TRBV27 to TRBJ1-1, with 12 bases lining up with TRBD1. With V trimmed by 2 bases and J by 1 base, 8 bases remained unmatched. Germline loops: CDR1 MNHEY, CDR2 SMNVEV (reference sequence). The CDR3 spans 18 residues. The CDR3 sequence: CASSLVGTGGATNTEAFF. The CDR3 coding sequence is TGTGCCAGCAGTTTAGTGGGGACAGGGGGCGCGACGAACACTGAAGCTTTCTTT.

V is TRBV7-9 and J is TRBJ2-7; 10 nucleotides align to TRBD1. The CDR3 runs 16 residues. Germline assignment: CDR1 SEHNR and CDR2 FQNEAQ (reference sequence). V trimming: 1 base; J trimming: 3 bases; junction bases outside the gene matches: 6. The CDR3 DNA sequence: TGTGCCAGCAGCTTAGACCCACGGACAGGGGGCTACGAGCAGTACTTC. Translating it yields CASSLDPRTGGYEQYF.

V gene TRBV5-1 combines with J gene TRBJ2-1; 10 bases are shared with TRBD1. V lost 4 bases, J lost 5 bases, and 6 bases stayed unmatched. CDR3 length: 15 amino acids. Germline V gene lookup returns CDR1 SGHRS and CDR2 YFSETQ. The CDR3 spells CASSPWDRGHNEQFF. The CDR3 DNA reads as TGCGCCAGCAGCCCCTGGGACAGGGGTCACAATGAGCAGTTCTTC. Combining the CDR3 with reference TRBV5-1 and TRBJ2-1 gives the whole variable domain KAGVTQTPRYLIKTRGQQVTLSCSPISGHRSVSWYQQTPGQGLQFLFEYFSETQRNKGNFPGRFSGRQFSNSRSEMNVSTLELGDSALYLCASSPWDRGHNEQFFGPGTRLTVL.

The chain uses TRBV4-2 and TRBJ1-1; the match to TRBD1 covers 7 bases. V shed 1 base, J shed 2 bases, and the junction held 10 bases outside the gene matches. In germline, CDR1 is LGHNA, CDR2 YNFKEQ. This CDR3 has 17 amino acids. CDR3 protein: CASSQVSTGYGNTEAFF. CDR3 in DNA: TGTGCCAGCAGCCAAGTTTCGACAGGGTATGGCAACACTGAAGCTTTCTTT.

A single count supports this clone. The gene calls are TRBV6-5 and TRBJ1-5; D remains ambiguous. This CDR3 has 13 amino acids. V lost 2 bases to trimming and J lost 6 bases, with 8 bases between them. The V gene's germline CDR1 is MNHEY and CDR2 SVGAGI. CDR3 sequence: CASSYAGVQPQHF. CDR3 coding DNA: TGTGCCAGCAGTTACGCCGGGGTTCAGCCCCAGCATTTT.

The chain links TRBV18 to TRBJ1-1; 9 nucleotides match TRBD1. This CDR3 has 16 residues. After removal of 3 bases from V and 4 bases from J, the junction contained 9 bases not matched to a gene. Per the germline V gene, CDR1 is KGHSH and CDR2 is LQKENI. The CDR3 bases are TGTGCCAGCTCACCTACAGGGGGCTGGTCGGGCACTGAAGCTTTCTTT. It specifies CASSPTGGWSGTEAFF.

This clone was picked up one time. In DNA form, the CDR3 reads TGTGCCAGCAGCTTAGCGGGACCGATGGGCACAGATACGCAGTATTTT. Its protein product is CASSLAGPMGTDTQYF. This chain links TRBV11-2 with TRBJ2-3, with D perhaps being TRBD1 or TRBD2 (5 bases each). This CDR3 has 16 residues. Trimming shortened V by 1 base and J by 1 base, and 12 bases separated the two germline ends. CDR1 and CDR2 (germline): SGHAT, FQNNGV.